The next 22 T cell receptor beta chains were all read from a single sample in a study of CXCR3-negative and CXCR3-positive naive CD8 T cells. The authors made the TRB cDNA libraries by 5' RACE using UMI labels. After re-calling the 5' RACE reads, TCRdb lists one entry per CDR3 protein, DNA absent. This table holds approximately 39,000 distinct CDR3 sequences. The material sequenced was memory CD8+ T cells from blood. These receptors all stem from a human donor in good health. Some clones in this sample may be carry-over from other donors' samples.

The chain employs TRBV19 and TRBJ2-7; the TRBD2 assignment by TCRdb is unverifiable without DNA. Per germline, CDR1 LNHDA and CDR2 SQIVND (reference sequence). This CDR3 has 15 residues. Here the CDR3 reads CASSPRGEPSYEQYF.

This clonotype is classed as medium-sized by frequency. V gene TRBV3-1 combines with J gene TRBJ1-1; TCRdb lists TRBD1, though no DNA is available to test this call. There are 15 residues in the CDR3. Germline V CDR1 and CDR2: LGHDT, YNNKEL (reference sequence). CDR3 region: CASSHASGGNAEAFF.

CDR3 sequence reads: CASSSGGSSYNEQFF. This chain links TRBV5-1 with TRBJ2-1; the TCRdb call, TRBD1, lacks DNA for checking. Germline V CDR1 and CDR2: SGHRS, YFSETQ. The CDR3 has 15 residues.

V gene TRBV5-5 combines with J gene TRBJ2-1; TCRdb's D call of TRBD1 is untestable without DNA. The germline gives CDR1 SGHKS, CDR2 YYEKEE (reference sequence). The CDR3 contains 12 residues. CDR3 sequence: CASSPSGDEQFF.

The chain uses TRBV28 and TRBJ1-1; TCRdb proposes TRBD1, but this gene call is untestable without DNA. The CDR3 is 16 residues long. CDR1 MDHEN and CDR2 SYDVKM come from the germline V gene. The CDR3 reads CASSLYQGGTNTEAFF.

J is TRBJ2-1 and V is TRBV6-2 or TRBV6-3; the TCRdb D gene call, TRBD1, has no DNA to confirm it. The V gene's germline CDR1 is MNHEY and CDR2 SVGEGT. This CDR3 spans 16 amino acids. CDR3 sequence: CASSLDGTGFYNEQFF.

The chain employs TRBV29-1 and TRBJ2-1. The length of the CDR3 is 13 residues. Per the germline V gene, CDR1 is SQVTM and CDR2 is ANQGSEA. This chain's CDR3 is CSVEDQLVGEQFF.

This chain uses TRBV5-6 with TRBJ2-2; with no DNA, the TCRdb D assignment of TRBD2 cannot be verified. The germline CDR1 and CDR2 sequences are SGHDT and YYEEEE. The CDR3 is 14 residues long. The chain's CDR3 is CASGNGGSPGELFF. The entire variable domain, with the rest obtained from reference TRBV5-6 and TRBJ2-2, is as follows: DAGVTQSPTHLIKTRGQQVTLRCSPKSGHDTVSWYQQALGQGPQFIFQYYEEEERQRGNFPDRFSGHQFPNYSSELNVNALLLGDSALYLCASGNGGSPGELFFGEGSRLTVL.

The chain uses TRBV10-3 and TRBJ1-5. Germline assignment: CDR1 ENHRY and CDR2 SYGVKD. This CDR3 has 15 amino acids. The CDR3 reads CAISDRGPSNQPQHF.

This sequence joins TRBV20-1 and TRBJ2-5. Germline CDR1 is DFQATT and CDR2 is SNEGSKA (reference sequence). The CDR3 totals 14 residues. The CDR3: CSARWKTAQETQYF.

The rearrangement links TRBV29-1 to TRBJ2-7; TCRdb names TRBD1, which stays unverified in the absence of DNA. The germline V gene has CDR1 SQVTM and CDR2 ANQGSEA. CDR3 length equals 13 residues. This CDR3 is CSVQSRVVDEQYF.

The gene calls are TRBV9 and TRBJ1-1. This CDR3 has 14 residues. Germline V gene lookup returns CDR1 SGDLS and CDR2 YYNGEE. The CDR3 here is CASTEGRLNTEAFF.

The genes are TRBV7-9 and TRBJ1-5. The CDR3 has 14 amino acids. In germline, CDR1 is SEHNR, CDR2 FQNEAQ (reference sequence). CDR3 sequence: CASSQEGGNQPQHF.

The gene calls are TRBV21-1 and TRBJ2-2. TRBV21-1 is labeled a pseudogene. The CDR3 runs 13 residues. Here the CDR3 reads CASSEQDTGELFF.

V and J are TRBV7-9 and TRBJ2-6. This CDR3 contains 15 residues. Germline V CDR1 and CDR2: SEHNR, FQNEAQ (reference sequence). CDR3 sequence: CASSPSSSGANVLTF. The complete variable domain, with remaining parts taken from reference TRBV7-9 and TRBJ2-6, reads DTGVSQNPRHKITKRGQNVTFRCDPISEHNRLYWYRQTLGQGPEFLTYFQNEAQLEKSRLLSDRFSAERPKGSFSTLEIQRTEQGDSAMYLCASSPSSSGANVLTFGAGSRLTVL.

The chain recombines TRBV12-3 or TRBV12-4 with TRBJ2-5; the D call of TRBD1 rests on TCRdb alone, since no DNA is present to check it. This CDR3 contains 22 residues. The CDR3 sequence is CASSLGTGDGQGDPKPWETQYF.

This chain joins TRBV5-1 and TRBJ1-1. This CDR3 has 16 residues. CDR1 and CDR2 (germline): SGHRS, YFSETQ. CDR3 residues: CASSLETPYMNTEAFF.

This chain links TRBV6-6 with TRBJ1-5. Looked up from germline, CDR1 is MNHNY and CDR2 is SVGAGI (reference sequence). This CDR3 is 14 amino acids long. This chain's CDR3 is CASGGTLSNQPQHF.

The chain joins TRBV20-1 to TRBJ2-7; no DNA is available, so the TRBD2 call from TCRdb remains unchecked. There are 15 residues in the CDR3. Germline loops: CDR1 DFQATT, CDR2 SNEGSKA (reference sequence). CDR3: CSARDTRALSYEQYF.

The V and J genes are TRBV28 and TRBJ2-1; TCRdb names TRBD2, which stays unverified in the absence of DNA. CDR1 and CDR2 (germline): MDHEN, SYDVKM. This CDR3 spans 14 amino acids. CDR3: CASSLVAGDNEQFF. Using reference TRBV28 and TRBJ2-1 for the parts outside the CDR3, the full variable domain is DVKVTQSSRYLVKRTGEKVFLECVQDMDHENMFWYRQDPGLGLRLIYFSYDVKMKEKGDIPEGYSVSREKKERFSLILESASTNQTSMYLCASSLVAGDNEQFFGPGTRLTVL.

V is TRBV12-3 or TRBV12-4 and J is TRBJ1-1; absent DNA, TCRdb's TRBD1 call cannot be checked. The CDR3 covers 15 residues. The chain's CDR3 is CASSLGQGARTEAFF.

J is TRBJ2-7 and V is TRBV29-1. Looked up from germline, CDR1 is SQVTM and CDR2 is ANQGSEA. The CDR3 covers 13 residues. The CDR3 reads CSVEQGTTYEQYF.